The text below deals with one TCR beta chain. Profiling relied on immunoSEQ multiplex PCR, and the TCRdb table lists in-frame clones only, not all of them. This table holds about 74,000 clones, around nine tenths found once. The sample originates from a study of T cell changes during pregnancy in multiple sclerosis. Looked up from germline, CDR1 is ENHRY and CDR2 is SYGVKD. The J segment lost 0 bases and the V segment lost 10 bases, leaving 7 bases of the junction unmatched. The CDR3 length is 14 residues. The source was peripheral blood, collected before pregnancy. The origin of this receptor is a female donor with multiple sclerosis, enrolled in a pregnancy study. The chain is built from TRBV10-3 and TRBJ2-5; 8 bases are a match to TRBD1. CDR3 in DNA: TGTGCCACGAGGACGGGACAGGACCAAGAGACCCAGTACTTC. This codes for CATRTGQDQETQYF.